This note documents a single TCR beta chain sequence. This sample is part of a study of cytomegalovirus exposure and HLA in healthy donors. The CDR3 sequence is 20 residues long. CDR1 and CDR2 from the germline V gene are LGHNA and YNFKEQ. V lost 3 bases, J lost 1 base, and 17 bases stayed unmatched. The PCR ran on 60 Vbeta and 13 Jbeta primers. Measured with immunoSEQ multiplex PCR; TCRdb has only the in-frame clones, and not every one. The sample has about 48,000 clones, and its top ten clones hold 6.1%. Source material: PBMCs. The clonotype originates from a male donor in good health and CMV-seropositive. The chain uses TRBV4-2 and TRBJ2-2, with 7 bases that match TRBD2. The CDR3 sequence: CASSHPGTGGEILNTGELFF. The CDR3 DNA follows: TGTGCCAGCAGCCATCCTGGGACTGGGGGGGAGATCCTGAACACCGGGGAGCTGTTTTTT.